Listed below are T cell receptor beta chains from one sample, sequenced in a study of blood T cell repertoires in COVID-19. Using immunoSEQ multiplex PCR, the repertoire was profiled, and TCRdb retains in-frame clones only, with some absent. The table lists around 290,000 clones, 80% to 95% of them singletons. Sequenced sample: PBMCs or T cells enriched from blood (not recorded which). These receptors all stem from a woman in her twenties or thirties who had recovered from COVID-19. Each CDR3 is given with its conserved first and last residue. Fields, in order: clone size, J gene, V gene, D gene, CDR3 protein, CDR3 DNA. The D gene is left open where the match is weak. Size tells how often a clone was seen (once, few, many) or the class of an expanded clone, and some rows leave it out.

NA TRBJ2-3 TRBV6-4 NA CASSGGQTTDTQYF TGTGCCAGCAGCGGAGGGCAGACCACAGATACGCAGTATTTT
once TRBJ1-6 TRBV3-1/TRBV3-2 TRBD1 CASSPSSGRGLGPLHF TGTGCCAGCAGCCCCTCCTCCGGCAGGGGGCTAGGGCCCCTCCACTTT
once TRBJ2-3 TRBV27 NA CASSFNGLGTDTQYF TGTGCCAGCAGTTTCAATGGCTTGGGCACAGATACGCAGTATTTT
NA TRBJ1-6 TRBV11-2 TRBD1 CASSLTGANAPLHF TGTGCCAGCAGCTTGACAGGGGCCAATGCACCCCTCCACTTT
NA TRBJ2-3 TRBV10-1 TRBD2 CASNGRITDTQYF TGCGCCAGTAACGGGAGGATCACAGATACGCAGTATTTT
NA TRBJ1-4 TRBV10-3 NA CAISESTGLEKLFF TGTGCCATCAGTGAGTCGACAGGCCTCGAAAAACTGTTTTTT
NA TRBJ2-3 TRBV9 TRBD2 CASSVVSGWDTQYF TGTGCCAGCAGCGTAGTTAGCGGGTGGGATACGCAGTATTTT
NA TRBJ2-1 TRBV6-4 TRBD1 CASSPGTGPPGNEQFF TGTGCCAGCAGTCCCGGGACAGGGCCCCCAGGCAATGAGCAGTTCTTC
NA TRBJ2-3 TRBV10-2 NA CASLSARAGTDTQYF TGCGCCAGTCTTAGCGCGAGGGCGGGCACAGATACGCAGTATTTT
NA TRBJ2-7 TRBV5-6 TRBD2 CASSNPSGTSYEQYF TGTGCCAGCAGCAACCCTAGCGGTACCTCCTACGAGCAGTACTTC
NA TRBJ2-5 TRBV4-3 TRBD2 CASSHSGTSGSETQYF TGCGCCAGCAGCCACTCCGGGACTAGCGGGAGTGAGACCCAGTACTTC
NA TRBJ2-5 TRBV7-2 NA CASSPQTGQETQYF TGTGCCAGCAGCCCACAGACGGGGCAAGAGACCCAGTACTTC
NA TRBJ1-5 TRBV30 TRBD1 CAWDPGQGRSNQPQHF TGTGCCTGGGATCCGGGACAGGGGAGAAGCAATCAGCCCCAGCATTTT
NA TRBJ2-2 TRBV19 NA CASQGFVTGELFF TGTGCCAGCCAGGGTTTTGTAACCGGGGAGCTGTTTTTT
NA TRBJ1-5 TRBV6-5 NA CASRSLGVIGQPQHF TGTGCCAGCCGGTCCCTAGGGGTTATCGGTCAGCCCCAGCATTTT
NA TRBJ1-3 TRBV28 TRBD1 CASSFPGTGGSGNTIYF TGTGCCAGCAGTTTTCCCGGGACAGGGGGGTCTGGAAACACCATATATTTT
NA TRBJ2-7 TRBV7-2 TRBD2 CASSAGLVREQYF TGTGCCAGCAGCGCCGGACTAGTTCGCGAGCAGTACTTC
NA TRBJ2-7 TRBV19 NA CASSIRGSIAEQYF TGTGCCAGTAGTATCCGTGGGAGTATCGCCGAGCAGTACTTC
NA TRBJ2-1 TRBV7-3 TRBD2 CASSPGTSGSHYNEQFF TGTGCCAGCAGCCCCGGGACTAGCGGGAGTCACTACAATGAGCAGTTCTTC
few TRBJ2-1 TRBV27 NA CASSSAGANYNEQFF TGTGCCAGCAGTTCCGCGGGGGCTAACTACAATGAGCAGTTCTTC
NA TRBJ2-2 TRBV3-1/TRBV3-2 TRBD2 CASSIQREGRSGELFF TGTGCCAGCAGCATCCAGCGGGAGGGCCGATCCGGGGAGCTGTTTTTT
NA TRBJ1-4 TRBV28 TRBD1 CASSLGTAFLEKLFF TGTGCCAGCAGTTTGGGGACAGCTTTTCTTGAAAAACTGTTTTTT
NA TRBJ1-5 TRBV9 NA CASSVAGSNQPQHF TGTGCCAGCAGCGTAGCCGGTAGCAATCAGCCCCAGCATTTT
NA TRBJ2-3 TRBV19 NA CASSTRETDTQYF TGTGCCAGTAGCACACGGGAAACAGATACGCAGTATTTT
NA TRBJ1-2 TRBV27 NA CASSLATGYGYTF TGTGCCAGCAGTTTAGCGACAGGATATGGCTACACCTTC
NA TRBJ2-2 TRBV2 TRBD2 CASSGRGREDTGELFF TGTGCCAGCAGTGGGCGAGGGCGGGAGGACACCGGGGAGCTGTTTTTT
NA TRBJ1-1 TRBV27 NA CASSLPGGEAFF TGTGCCAGCAGTCTGCCGGGGGGGGAAGCTTTCTTT
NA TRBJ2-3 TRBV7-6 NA CASSLVSTTDTQYF TGTGCCAGCAGCTTAGTTAGTACGACAGATACGCAGTATTTT
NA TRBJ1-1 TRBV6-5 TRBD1 CASRVDRGGTEAFF TGTGCCAGCAGGGTGGACAGGGGGGGAACTGAAGCTTTCTTT
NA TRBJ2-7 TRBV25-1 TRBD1 CASSEHGTGVYEQYF TGTGCCAGCAGTGAACACGGGACAGGGGTCTACGAGCAGTACTTC
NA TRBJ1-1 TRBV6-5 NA CASSREMNTEAFF TGTGCCAGCAGTCGAGAGATGAACACTGAAGCTTTCTTT
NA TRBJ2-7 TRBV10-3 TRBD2 CAISDRTSGAYEQYF TGTGCCATCAGTGACAGGACTAGCGGCGCCTACGAGCAGTACTTC
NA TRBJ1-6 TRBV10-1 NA CASINSPLHF TGCGCCAGCATAAATTCACCCCTCCACTTT
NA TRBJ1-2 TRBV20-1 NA CSASGQHGYTF TGCAGTGCTTCAGGTCAGCATGGCTACACCTTC
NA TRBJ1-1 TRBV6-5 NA CASSRSQGTEAFF TGTGCCAGCAGTCGCTCACAGGGAACTGAAGCTTTCTTT
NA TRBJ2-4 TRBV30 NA CAWSNRARGNIQYF TGTGCCTGGAGCAACAGAGCCCGGGGAAACATTCAGTACTTC